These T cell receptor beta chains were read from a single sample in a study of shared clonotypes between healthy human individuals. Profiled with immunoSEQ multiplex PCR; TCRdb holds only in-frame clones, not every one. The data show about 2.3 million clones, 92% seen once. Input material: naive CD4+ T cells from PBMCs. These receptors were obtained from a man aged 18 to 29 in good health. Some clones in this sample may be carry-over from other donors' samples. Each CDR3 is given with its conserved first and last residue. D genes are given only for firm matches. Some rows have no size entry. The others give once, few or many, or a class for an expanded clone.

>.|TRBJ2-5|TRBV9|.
TGTGCCAGCAGCGTAGGGTCTAGCGCCTCCCAAGAGACCCAGTACTTC
CASSVGSSASQETQYF
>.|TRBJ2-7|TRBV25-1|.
TGTGCCAGCAGTGAGCAGGGAAGCTACGAGCAGTACTTC
CASSEQGSYEQYF
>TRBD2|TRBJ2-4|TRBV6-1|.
TGTGCCAGCAGTGAAAGGCAGGTCGGGGGGGGCATTCAGTACTTC
CASSERQVGGGIQYF
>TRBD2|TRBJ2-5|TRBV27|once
TGTGCCAGCAGGACTAGCGCCCAAGAGACCCAGTACTTC
CASRTSAQETQYF
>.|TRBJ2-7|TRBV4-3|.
TGCGCCAGCAGCCAAGAGGCAGGGGTCTACGAGCAGTACTTC
CASSQEAGVYEQYF
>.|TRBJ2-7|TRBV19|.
TGTGCCAGTAGTATAAGGACAGACTCGACCTACGAGCAGTACTTC
CASSIRTDSTYEQYF
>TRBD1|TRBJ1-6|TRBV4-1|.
TGCGCCAGCAGCCAATCTTGGACAGGGTATAATTCACCCCTCCACTTT
CASSQSWTGYNSPLHF
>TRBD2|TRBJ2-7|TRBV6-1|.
TGTGCCAGCACCAAAGAGGGGCTAGCGGGGGGCGAGCAGTACTTC
CASTKEGLAGGEQYF
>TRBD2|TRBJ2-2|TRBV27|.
TGTGCCAGCAGTTCTACGGGACTACCTAACACCGGGGAGCTGTTTTTT
CASSSTGLPNTGELFF
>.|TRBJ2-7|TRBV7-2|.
TGTGCCAGCAGCTTTTCGGTGGGAGTGCCCTACGAGCAGTACTTC
CASSFSVGVPYEQYF
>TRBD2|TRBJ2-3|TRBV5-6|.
TGTGCCAGCAGCATCAGCCCGGGGGGAGGGAGCACAGATACGCAGTATTTT
CASSISPGGGSTDTQYF
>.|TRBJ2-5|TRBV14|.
TGTGCCAGCAGCCAAATTCCCAGAGCGCAAGAGACCCAGTACTTC
CASSQIPRAQETQYF
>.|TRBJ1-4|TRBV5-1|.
TGCGCCAGCAGCTTACAGGTTGCGTCTAATGAAAAACTGTTTTTT
CASSLQVASNEKLFF
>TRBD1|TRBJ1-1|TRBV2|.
TGTGCCAGCAGAGGGACAGGCGATAGCACTGAAGCTTTCTTT
CASRGTGDSTEAFF
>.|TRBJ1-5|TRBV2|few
TGTGCCAGCGGAACCGTCCTCAATCAGCCCCAGCATTTT
CASGTVLNQPQHF
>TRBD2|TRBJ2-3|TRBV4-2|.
TGTGCCAGCAGCCAAGTATCGGCCCCGGGGGGTTTT
CASSQVSAPGGF
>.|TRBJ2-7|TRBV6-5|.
TGTGCCGGAAGTCGGGACTGGACCTACGAGCAGTACTTC
CAGSRDWTYEQYF
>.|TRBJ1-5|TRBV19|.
TGTGCCAGTAGTATTTGGTCAGCAAATGTGCCCCAGCATTTT
CASSIWSANVPQHF
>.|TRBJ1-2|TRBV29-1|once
TGCAGCGCCCCTCGGGAGGGAGGCGAGTGGGGCTACACCTTC
CSAPREGGEWGYTF
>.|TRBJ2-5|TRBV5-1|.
TGCGCCAGCAGCTTGGGACAGGCCCTAGCGGAGACCCAGTACTTC
CASSLGQALAETQYF
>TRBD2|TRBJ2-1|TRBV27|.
TGTGCCAGCAGTTTAGGGAGGGCAGCTAGGGAGCAGTTCTTC
CASSLGRAAREQFF
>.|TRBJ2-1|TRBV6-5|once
TGTGCCAGCAGTTACCCGGGGAGCAATGAGCAGTTCTTC
CASSYPGSNEQFF
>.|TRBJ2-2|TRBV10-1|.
TGCGCCAGCAGTAATATTGTGGGCGGGGAGCTGTTTTTT
CASSNIVGGELFF
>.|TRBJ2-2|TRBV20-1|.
TGCAGTGCTAGAGATTTCGGGGAGCTGTTTTTT
CSARDFGELFF
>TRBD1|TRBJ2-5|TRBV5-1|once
TGCGCCAGCAGACCCATTACAGGGGAAGAGACCCAGTACTTC
CASRPITGEETQYF
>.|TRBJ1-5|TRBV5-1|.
TGCGCCAGCAGCCACGACGGGGCCAATCAGCCCCAGCATTTT
CASSHDGANQPQHF
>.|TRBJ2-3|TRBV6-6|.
TGTGCCAGCAGTCCATCAGAGGTACCCACAGATACGCAGTATTTT
CASSPSEVPTDTQYF
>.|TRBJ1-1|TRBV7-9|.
TGTGCCAGCAGCTTAGCTACCCGGGTGAACACTGAAGCTTTCTTT
CASSLATRVNTEAFF
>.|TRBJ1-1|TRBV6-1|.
TGTGCCAGCAATGTAGCGAACACTGAAGCTTTCTTT
CASNVANTEAFF
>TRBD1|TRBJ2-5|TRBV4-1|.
TGCGCCAGCAGCCAGTCCCGGGACAGCCAAGAGACCCAGTACTTC
CASSQSRDSQETQYF
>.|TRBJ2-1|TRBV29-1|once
TGCAGCGTTGAAAGCGCTCGTTGGGGGAATGAGCAGTTCTTC
CSVESARWGNEQFF
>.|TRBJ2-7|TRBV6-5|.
TGTGCCAGCAGGAACGCCCTTAGGTCTCGGTACGAGCAGTACTTC
CASRNALRSRYEQYF
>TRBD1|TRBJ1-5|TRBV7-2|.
TGTGCCAGCAGCTTAGAGACAGGGGAGGGTCAGCCCCAGCATTTT
CASSLETGEGQPQHF
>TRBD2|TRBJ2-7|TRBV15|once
TGTGCCACCAGCCGGCCCGTAGTAGCGGGGGTTTACGAGCAGTACTTC
CATSRPVVAGVYEQYF
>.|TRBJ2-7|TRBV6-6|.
TGTGCCAGCAGTTACCCAGGGGCCCCCTTAGAGCAGTACTTC
CASSYPGAPLEQYF
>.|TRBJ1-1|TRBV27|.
TGTGCCAGCAGTTTACGACCGCTGAACACTGAAGCTTTCTTT
CASSLRPLNTEAFF
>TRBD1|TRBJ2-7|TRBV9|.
TGTGCCAGCAGCGTAGGGACAGGGCGCTACGAGCAGTACTTC
CASSVGTGRYEQYF
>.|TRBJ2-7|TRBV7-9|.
TGTGCCAGCAGCTTAGGAAGGACGGTCTACGAGCAGTACTTC
CASSLGRTVYEQYF
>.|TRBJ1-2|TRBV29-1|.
TGCAGCGTTGAGTCTCAGGGGACCTCTAGCACCTTC
CSVESQGTSSTF
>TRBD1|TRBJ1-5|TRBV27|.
TGTGCCAGCAGTCCAATTTACAGGGGGAGCAATCAGCCCCAGCATTTT
CASSPIYRGSNQPQHF
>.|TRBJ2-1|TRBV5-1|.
TGCGCCAGCAGCCCGGGGGACAGATACAATGAGCAGTTCTTC
CASSPGDRYNEQFF
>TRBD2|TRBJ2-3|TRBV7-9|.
TGTGCCAGCAGCTTAGCACTAGCGGGAGGCTCAGATACGCAGTATTTT
CASSLALAGGSDTQYF
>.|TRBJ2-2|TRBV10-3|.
TGTGCCATCAGTGAAAAAGGGGCCAACACCGGGGAGCTGTTTTTT
CAISEKGANTGELFF
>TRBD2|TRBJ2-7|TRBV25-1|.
TGTGCCAGCAGTCTAGCGGGAGAAGAATACGAGCAGTACTTC
CASSLAGEEYEQYF
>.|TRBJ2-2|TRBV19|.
TGTGCCAGTAGTATAGTAGGTACAGGGATTGCCGGGGAGCTGTTTTTT
CASSIVGTGIAGELFF
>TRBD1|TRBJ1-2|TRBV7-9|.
TGTGCCAGCAGTATGGACAGGGGGCTGCACTATGGCTACACCTTC
CASSMDRGLHYGYTF
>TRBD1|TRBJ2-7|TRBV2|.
TGTGCCAGCACCATAGGAACAGGGGCCTACGAGCAGTACTTC
CASTIGTGAYEQYF
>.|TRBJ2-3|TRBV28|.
TGTGCCAGCAGTTTTAACGGGCGCCGCCACACAGATACGCAGTATTTT
CASSFNGRRHTDTQYF
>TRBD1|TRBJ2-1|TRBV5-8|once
TGTGCCAGCAGCTCAACAGGGGGCTCCTACAATGAGCAGTTCTTC
CASSSTGGSYNEQFF
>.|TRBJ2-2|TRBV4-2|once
TGTGCCAGCAGCCGGCTAGGAGCTAAAACCGGGGAGCTGTTTTTT
CASSRLGAKTGELFF
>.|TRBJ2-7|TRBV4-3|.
TGCGCCAGCAGCCAAGAGAAACTAGGGGCCGAGCAGTACTTC
CASSQEKLGAEQYF
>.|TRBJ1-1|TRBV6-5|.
TGTGCCAGCAGGTTCCGCGACACTGAAGCTTTCTTT
CASRFRDTEAFF
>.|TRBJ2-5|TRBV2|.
TGTGCCAGCAGTGGGGTTGCGGGATGGGCGGAGACCCAGTACTTC
CASSGVAGWAETQYF
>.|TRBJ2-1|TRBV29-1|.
TGCAGCGCAGCCAGGGGACATTATGAGCAGTTCTTC
CSAARGHYEQFF
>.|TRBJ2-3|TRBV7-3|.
TGTGCCAGCAGCTTCGGCCGGGTTGGGGATACGCAGTATTTT
CASSFGRVGDTQYF
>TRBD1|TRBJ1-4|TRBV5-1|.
TGCGCCAGCAGCTTGGAGGGGACAGGGGAAAAACTGTTTTTT
CASSLEGTGEKLFF
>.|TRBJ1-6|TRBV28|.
TGTGCCAGCAGTCCCTGGGGAAATTCACCCCTCCACTTT
CASSPWGNSPLHF
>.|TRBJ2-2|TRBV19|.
TGTGCCAGTAGTATAAATAAGAGAACCGGGGAGCTGTTTTTT
CASSINKRTGELFF
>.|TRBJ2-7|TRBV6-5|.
TGTGCCAGCAGTTATTTGGCCGAGCAGTACTTC
CASSYLAEQYF